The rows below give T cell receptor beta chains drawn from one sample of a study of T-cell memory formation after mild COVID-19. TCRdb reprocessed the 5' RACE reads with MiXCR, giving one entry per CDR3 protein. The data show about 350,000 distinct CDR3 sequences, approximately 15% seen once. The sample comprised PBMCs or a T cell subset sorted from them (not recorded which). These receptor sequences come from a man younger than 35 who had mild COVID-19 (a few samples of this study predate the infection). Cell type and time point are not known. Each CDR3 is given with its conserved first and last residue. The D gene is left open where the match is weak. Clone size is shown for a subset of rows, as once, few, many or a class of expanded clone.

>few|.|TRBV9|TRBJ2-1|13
CASSVSTSNEQFF
TGTGCCAGCAGCGTATCCACTAGCAATGAGCAGTTCTTC
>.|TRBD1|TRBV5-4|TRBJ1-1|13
CASQGQMNTEAFF
TGTGCCAGCCAGGGACAGATGAACACTGAAGCTTTCTTT
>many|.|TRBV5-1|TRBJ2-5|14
CASSLDKVEETQYF
TGCGCCAGCAGCTTGGATAAGGTCGAAGAGACCCAGTACTTC
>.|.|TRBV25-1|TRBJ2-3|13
CASSGWVGDTQYF
TGTGCCAGCAGTGGGTGGGTGGGGGATACGCAGTATTTT
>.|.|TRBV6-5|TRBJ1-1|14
CASTISSEATEAFF
TGTGCCAGCACCATCTCTTCGGAGGCCACTGAAGCTTTCTTT
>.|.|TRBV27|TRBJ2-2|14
CASSLWGANGELFF
TGTGCCAGCAGTTTATGGGGGGCTAACGGGGAGCTGTTTTTT
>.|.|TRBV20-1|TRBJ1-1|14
CSAREQGSGTEAFF
TGCAGTGCTAGAGAACAGGGCTCTGGCACTGAAGCTTTCTTT
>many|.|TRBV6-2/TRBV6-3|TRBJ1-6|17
CASSPPPGRRRNSPLHF
TGTGCCAGCAGCCCCCCACCAGGCAGGCGACGTAATTCACCCCTCCACTTT
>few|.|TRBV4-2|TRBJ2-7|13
CASSQDLSYEQYF
TGTGCCAGCAGCCAAGATCTATCCTACGAGCAGTACTTC
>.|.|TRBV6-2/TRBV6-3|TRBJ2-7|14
CASSYSESRYEQYF
TGTGCCAGCAGTTACTCGGAAAGTCGCTACGAGCAGTACTTC
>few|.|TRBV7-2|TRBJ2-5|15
CASSYRPVYQETQYF
TGTGCCAGCAGCTATAGACCAGTGTACCAAGAGACCCAGTACTTC
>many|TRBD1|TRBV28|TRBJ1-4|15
CASSTTGVTNEKLFF
TGTGCCAGCAGTACCACAGGGGTAACTAATGAAAAACTGTTTTTT
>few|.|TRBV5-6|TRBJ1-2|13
CASSPNPDYGYTF
TGTGCCAGCAGCCCGAATCCTGACTATGGCTACACCTTC
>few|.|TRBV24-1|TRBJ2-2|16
CATSDTDTVNTGELFF
TGTGCCACCAGTGACACCGACACGGTGAACACCGGGGAGCTGTTTTTT
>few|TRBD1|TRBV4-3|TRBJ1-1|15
CASSPERQGNTEAFF
TGCGCCAGCAGCCCGGAGAGACAGGGTAATACTGAAGCTTTCTTT
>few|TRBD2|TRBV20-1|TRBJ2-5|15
CSAWWASGAQETQYF
TGCAGTGCTTGGTGGGCTAGCGGGGCTCAAGAGACCCAGTACTTC
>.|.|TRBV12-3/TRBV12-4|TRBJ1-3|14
CASSYEISGNTIYF
TGTGCCAGCAGTTACGAGATCTCTGGAAACACCATATATTTT
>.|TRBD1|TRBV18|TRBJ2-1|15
CASSPGQGSIGEQFF
TGTGCCAGCTCACCAGGACAGGGTAGTATCGGTGAGCAGTTCTTC
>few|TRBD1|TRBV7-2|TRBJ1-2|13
CASSPQGVDGYTF
TGTGCCAGCAGCCCCCAGGGGGTAGATGGCTACACCTTC
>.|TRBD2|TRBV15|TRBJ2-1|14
CATSRGLADNEQFF
TGTGCCACCAGCAGGGGACTAGCGGACAATGAGCAGTTCTTC
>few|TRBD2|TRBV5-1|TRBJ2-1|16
CASSLGSGGSYNEQFF
TGCGCCAGCAGCTTGGGGAGCGGGGGGTCCTACAATGAGCAGTTCTTC
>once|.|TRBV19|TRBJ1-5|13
CASSKGRGQPQHF
TGTGCCAGTAGTAAGGGTCGGGGGCAGCCCCAGCATTTT
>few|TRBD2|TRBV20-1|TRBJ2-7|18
CSARDLTSGGHDSYEQYF
TGCAGTGCTAGAGACCTGACTAGCGGGGGGCACGACTCCTACGAGCAGTACTTC
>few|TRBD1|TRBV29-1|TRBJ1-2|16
CSVEGGFPGQNYGYTF
TGCAGCGTTGAAGGGGGCTTCCCGGGACAGAATTATGGCTACACCTTC
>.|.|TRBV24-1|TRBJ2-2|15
CATSHLDSNTGELFF
TGTGCCACCAGTCATTTGGACAGTAACACCGGGGAGCTGTTTTTT
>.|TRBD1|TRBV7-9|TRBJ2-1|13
CASSGDREDEQFF
TGTGCCAGCAGCGGGGACAGGGAGGATGAGCAGTTCTTC
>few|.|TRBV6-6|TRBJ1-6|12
CASATDNSPLHF
TGTGCCAGCGCGACGGATAATTCACCCCTCCACTTT
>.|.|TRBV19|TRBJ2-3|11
CASSMTDTQYF
TGTGCCAGTAGTATGACAGATACGCAGTATTTT
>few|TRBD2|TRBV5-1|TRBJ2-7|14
CASSSLAGEEEQYF
TGCGCCAGCAGCTCACTAGCGGGGGAGGAGGAGCAGTACTTC
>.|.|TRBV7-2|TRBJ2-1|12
CASSLGAREQFF
TGTGCCAGCAGCTTAGGAGCGCGGGAGCAGTTCTTC
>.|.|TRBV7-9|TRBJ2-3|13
CASNLSGGDTQYF
TGTGCCAGCAACCTTAGCGGTGGTGATACGCAGTATTTT
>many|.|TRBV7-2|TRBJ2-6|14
CASSGYSGANVLTF
TGTGCCAGCAGCGGTTACTCTGGGGCCAACGTCCTGACTTTC
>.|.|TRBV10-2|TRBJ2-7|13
CASSDGSTYEQYF
TGCGCCAGCAGTGACGGGAGCACCTACGAGCAGTACTTC
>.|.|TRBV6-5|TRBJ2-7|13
CASSYSGTGERYF
TGTGCCAGCAGTTACTCGGGGACCGGCGAGCGGTACTTC
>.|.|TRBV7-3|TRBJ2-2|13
CASGVRGTGELFF
TGTGCCAGCGGCGTACGGGGCACCGGGGAGCTGTTTTTT
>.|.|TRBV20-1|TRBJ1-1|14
CSASPGTWGTEAFF
TGCAGTGCTAGTCCGGGGACGTGGGGCACTGAAGCTTTCTTT
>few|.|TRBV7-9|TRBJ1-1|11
CASSPRIGAFF
TGTGCCAGCAGCCCTAGGATCGGGGCTTTCTTT
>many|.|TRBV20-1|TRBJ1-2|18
CSARAEESTPLRNYGYTF
TGCAGTGCTAGAGCCGAGGAGAGTACTCCACTGAGAAACTATGGCTACACCTTC
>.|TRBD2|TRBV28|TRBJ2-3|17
CASSFVNARGLIDTQYF
TGTGCCAGCAGTTTTGTAAACGCGCGGGGGTTAATAGATACGCAGTATTTT
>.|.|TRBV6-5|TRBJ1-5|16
CASSFGVPTLNQPQHF
TGTGCAAGCAGTTTTGGGGTCCCGACCCTCAATCAGCCCCAGCATTTT
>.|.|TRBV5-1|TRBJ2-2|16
CASSFLGGASTGELFF
TGCGCCAGCAGCTTTCTCGGGGGCGCGTCCACCGGGGAGCTGTTTTTT
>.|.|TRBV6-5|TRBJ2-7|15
CASSYVGGTTYEQYF
TGTGCCAGCAGTTACGTAGGCGGGACGACCTACGAGCAGTACTTC
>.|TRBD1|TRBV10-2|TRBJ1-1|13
CASSGGTGETAFF
TGCGCCAGCAGTGGGGGGACAGGGGAAACAGCTTTCTTT
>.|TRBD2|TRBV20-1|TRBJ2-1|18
CSARDRGSGGALFNEQFF
TGCAGTGCTAGAGATCGTGGTAGCGGGGGGGCCCTGTTCAATGAGCAGTTCTTC
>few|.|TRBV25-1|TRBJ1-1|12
CASRSQNTEAFF
TGTGCCAGCAGGTCTCAGAACACTGAAGCTTTCTTT
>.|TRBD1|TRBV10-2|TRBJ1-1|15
CASRSQGTSPTGAFF
TGCGCCAGCAGGTCACAGGGGACCTCCCCAACGGGAGCTTTCTTT
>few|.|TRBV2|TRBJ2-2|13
CASRFQGDGELFF
TGTGCCAGCAGGTTCCAGGGAGACGGGGAGCTGTTTTTT
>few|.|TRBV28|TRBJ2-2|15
CASSLGASGTGELFF
TGTGCCAGCAGTTTGGGGGCTTCGGGGACCGGGGAGCTGTTTTTT
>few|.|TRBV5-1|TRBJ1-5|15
CASSLGGAFNQPQHF
TGCGCCAGCAGCTTGGGTGGGGCCTTCAATCAGCCCCAGCATTTT
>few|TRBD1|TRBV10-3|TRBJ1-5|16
CATAGAGQGDGQPQHF
TGTGCCACCGCGGGGGCCGGACAGGGGGATGGCCAGCCCCAGCATTTT
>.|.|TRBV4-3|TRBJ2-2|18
CASPTAEGLARKGGELFF
TGCGCCAGCCCGACGGCCGAGGGGCTAGCGAGAAAGGGCGGGGAGCTGTTTTTT
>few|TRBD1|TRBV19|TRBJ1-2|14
CASRRQGELYGYTF
TGTGCCAGTCGAAGACAGGGTGAACTGTATGGCTACACCTTC
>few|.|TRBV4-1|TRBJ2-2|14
CASSHGSLAGELFF
TGCGCCAGCAGCCACGGTAGCCTGGCCGGGGAGCTGTTTTTT
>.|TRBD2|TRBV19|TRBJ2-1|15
CASSITAGDYNEQFF
TGTGCCAGTAGTATAACGGCGGGGGACTACAATGAGCAGTTCTTC
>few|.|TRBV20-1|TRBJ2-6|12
CSASEGANVLTF
TGCAGTGCTAGCGAGGGGGCCAACGTCCTGACTTTC
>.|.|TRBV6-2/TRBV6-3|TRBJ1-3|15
CASSYSLRVGNTIYF
TGTGCCAGCAGTTACTCGCTCCGAGTGGGAAACACCATATATTTT
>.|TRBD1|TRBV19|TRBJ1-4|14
CASSGTGGNEKLFF
TGTGCCAGTAGTGGGACAGGGGGAAATGAAAAACTGTTTTTT
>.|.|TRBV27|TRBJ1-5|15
CASSLSPMGNQPQHF
TGTGCCAGCAGTTTATCGCCGATGGGGAATCAGCCCCAGCATTTT